This entry lists 30 T cell receptor beta chains sequenced from one sample in a study of OX40 agonist ivuxolimab in advanced cancers. Here immunoSEQ multiplex PCR was the method, and the copy in TCRdb shows in-frame clones only, minus some. The profile covers about 40,000 clones, with approximately 85% appearing a single time and around 16% taken by the ten largest. The sample was CD4+ or CD8+ T cells sorted from blood, taken in a trial of the OX40 agonist ivuxolimab. The receptor source for this set is an adult with an advanced solid tumor such as melanoma, head and neck, liver or kidney cancer.

This chain joins TRBV7-9 and TRBJ2-5; weak D call: TRBD2 (6 bases). The germline V gene has CDR1 SEHNR and CDR2 FQNEAQ (reference sequence). The length of the CDR3 is 14 residues. Trimming took off 4 bases at V and 4 bases at J, with 13 bases between the two ends. The CDR3 loop reads CASSSETRLETQYF. For the CDR3, the DNA is TGTGCCAGCAGCTCTGAGACTAGACTAGAGACCCAGTACTTC. The full variable domain, rest sourced from reference TRBV7-9 and TRBJ2-5, is DTGVSQNPRHKITKRGQNVTFRCDPISEHNRLYWYRQTLGQGPEFLTYFQNEAQLEKSRLLSDRFSAERPKGSFSTLEIQRTEQGDSAMYLCASSSETRLETQYFGPGTRLLVL.

V is TRBV5-1 and J is TRBJ2-2, with D unclear. This CDR3 region has 12 residues. CDR1 and CDR2 from the germline V gene are SGHRS and YFSETQ. V was clipped by 0 bases and J by 7 bases, with 4 bases between them. The CDR3 region is CASSLGIGELFF. CDR3 coding DNA: TGCGCCAGCAGCTTGGGCATCGGGGAGCTGTTTTTT.

This clone was seen only once. The rearrangement links TRBV1 to TRBJ2-2; the D call TRBD1 from the table was never checked on the DNA. TRBV1 is classified as a pseudogene. There are 17 residues in the CDR3. The CDR3 bases are TGCACCATCATCCTCTTTACCGCAGGCAGGTGGACCGGGGAGCTGTTTTTT. This codes for CTIILFTAGRWTGELFF.

The chain carries TRBV27 and TRBJ1-1, with D perhaps TRBD1 (5 bases). Germline CDR1 and CDR2: MNHEY and SMNVEV (reference sequence). This CDR3 has 15 amino acids. V lost 4 bases to trimming and J lost 1 base, with 13 bases between them. This CDR3 is CASSSTGSGNTEAFF. In nucleotides, the CDR3 is TGTGCCAGCAGTTCTACAGGTTCTGGGAACACTGAAGCTTTCTTT.

V and J are TRBV4-2 and TRBJ2-5; 7 nucleotides agree with TRBD1. Looked up from germline, CDR1 is LGHNA and CDR2 is YNFKEQ. Germline trimming cut 4 bases from V and 1 base from J; bases unmatched to any gene: 9. This CDR3 is 16 amino acids long. CDR3 bases: TGTGCCAGCAGCCCGGGACAGTACCACACCCAAGAGACCCAGTACTTC. Amino acids: CASSPGQYHTQETQYF.

V gene TRBV15 combines with J gene TRBJ2-5; D ambiguous. The J call may not be correct, given that the DNA end is closer to TRBJ2-7. This CDR3 spans 13 amino acids. Germline V CDR1 and CDR2: LNHNV, YYDKDF (reference sequence). CDR3 loop: CATSDGHYYEQYF. CDR3 coding DNA: TGTGCCACCAGCGACGGGCACTACTACGAGCAGTACTTC.

The V and J genes are TRBV4-3 and TRBJ1-4; 7 bases map to TRBD1. CDR3 length equals 15 residues. From germline, CDR1 is LGHNA and CDR2 YSLEER. Trimming removed 1 base from V and 3 bases from J; junction bases left unmatched: 2. In nucleotides, the CDR3 is TGCGCCAGCAGCCAAGGGACAGGCTCTAATGAAAAACTGTTTTTT. It is translated as CASSQGTGSNEKLFF.

The gene calls are TRBV29-1 and TRBJ2-5; 9 bases match TRBD2. The CDR3 has 13 residues. Germline V gene sequence: CDR1 SQVTM, CDR2 ANQGSEA. Unmatched junction bases numbered 3, after V lost 2 bases and J lost 5 bases. For the CDR3, the DNA is TGCAGCGTTGAACTAGCGGGATGGGAGACCCAGTACTTC. This gives the protein CSVELAGWETQYF.

The chain carries TRBV4-3 and TRBJ2-1; 11 bases are shared with TRBD2. Germline V lookup: CDR1 LGHNA, CDR2 YSLEER. After removal of 2 bases from V and 8 bases from J, the junction contained 11 bases not matched to a gene. The length of the CDR3 is 17 residues. CDR3 loop: CASSQKNIAGGPDEQFF. The CDR3 DNA reads TGCGCCAGCAGCCAAAAAAATATAGCGGGGGGGCCGGATGAGCAGTTCTTC.

The genes are TRBV4-3 and TRBJ2-3; perhaps TRBD2 as D (5 bases). Trimming shortened V by 1 base and J by 0 bases, and 17 bases separated the two germline ends. The CDR3 consists of 18 residues. Germline V CDR1 and CDR2: LGHNA, YSLEER. In DNA form, the CDR3 reads TGCGCCAGCAGCCAAGCAGCGGCCCTACTAGGGAGCACAGATACGCAGTATTTT. Its protein product is CASSQAAALLGSTDTQYF.

The rearrangement joins TRBV11-2 to TRBJ1-4, with TRBD1 matching 7 bases. V dropped 3 bases and J dropped 8; count of bases not matched to a gene: 18. The CDR3 totals 18 residues. CDR1 SGHAT and CDR2 FQNNGV come from the germline V gene. This CDR3 is CASSFLAVGTGDGEKLFF. The DNA for the CDR3 is TGTGCCAGCAGCTTTTTGGCAGTTGGAACAGGGGATGGCGAAAAACTGTTTTTT.

The chain is built from TRBV13 and TRBJ2-1, with a tentative D call TRBD2 (6 bases). The germline gives CDR1 PRHDT, CDR2 FYEKMQ (reference sequence). The CDR3 is made up of 15 amino acids. V lost 4 bases to trimming and J lost 3 bases, with 13 bases between them. CDR3 residues: CASSSDKTSYNEQFF. The CDR3 DNA sequence: TGTGCCAGCAGCTCGGACAAGACTAGCTACAATGAGCAGTTCTTC.

This chain joins TRBV5-1 and TRBJ1-1, with D possibly TRBD1 on 6 matching bases. V was clipped by 9 bases and J by 1 base, with 22 bases between them. CDR1 and CDR2 (germline): SGHRS, YFSETQ. The CDR3 contains 16 residues. CDR3 protein: CATDVGNRESNTEAFF. The CDR3 coding sequence is TGCGCCACCGATGTGGGAAACAGGGAATCGAACACTGAAGCTTTCTTT.

This chain links TRBV4-3 with TRBJ1-1; the match to TRBD1 covers 11 bases. The length of the CDR3 is 16 residues. The J segment lost 3 bases and the V segment lost 0 bases, leaving 3 bases of the junction unmatched. Germline V gene data show CDR1 as LGHNA and CDR2 as YSLEER. CDR3 in DNA: TGCGCCAGCAGCCAAGAGGGGGGACAGGGGGACACTGAAGCTTTCTTT. Protein: CASSQEGGQGDTEAFF.

The V gene is TRBV15, the J gene TRBJ1-3, with a possible D match to TRBD1 (5 bases). The CDR3 extends over 16 amino acids. The V gene lost 2 bases and the J gene lost 7 bases, with 18 bases spanning the gap. The germline CDR1 and CDR2 sequences are LNHNV and YYDKDF (reference sequence). CDR3 residues: CATSRTRQTLENTIYF. The CDR3 bases are TGTGCCACCAGCAGAACCCGACAGACTCTGGAGAACACCATATATTTT.

The chain couples TRBV9 to TRBJ2-1; the D call may be TRBD1 or TRBD2 (5 bases each). Germline-derived CDR1 and CDR2 are SGDLS and YYNGEE. V lost 0 bases and J 9 bases, leaving 10 bases between the germline ends. The CDR3 has 13 amino acids. The CDR3 nucleotides are TGTGCCAGCAGCGTAGGAGGGGCTGGTGAGCAGTTCTTC. Translating it yields CASSVGGAGEQFF.

The J gene is TRBJ2-5, the V gene TRBV27; D is unclear. V shed 5 bases and J shed 0 bases, with 13 bases lying between them. CDR1 and CDR2 (germline): MNHEY, SMNVEV (reference sequence). The CDR3 spans 15 residues. CDR3 DNA: TGTGCCAGCAGTGTCGACGGGCTGTACCAAGAGACCCAGTACTTC. Translated, it gives CASSVDGLYQETQYF.

The sample holds one count of this clone. The V gene is TRBV6-5, the J gene TRBJ1-1; 7 nucleotides agree with TRBD1. J gave up 6 bases and V 2 bases, and 6 bases lay outside the gene matches. Germline lookup yields CDR1 MNHEY and CDR2 SVGAGI. The CDR3 loop spans 14 amino acids. The CDR3 nucleotides are TGTGCCAGCAGTTACAAACAGGGGTCCCCTGAAGCTTTCTTT. It is translated as CASSYKQGSPEAFF.

This chain links TRBV6-6 with TRBJ2-5, with no clear D. The germline CDR1 and CDR2 sequences are MNHNY and SVGAGI (reference sequence). Trimming left V 5 bases short and J 0 bases short, with 7 bases between. The CDR3 covers 13 residues. The CDR3 DNA follows: TGTGCCAGCAGTCCCCAGGACCAAGAGACCCAGTACTTC. The encoded protein is CASSPQDQETQYF.

This chain connects TRBV6-6 to TRBJ2-1; D gene uncertain. Germline V gene sequence: CDR1 MNHNY, CDR2 SVGAGI (reference sequence). With 2 bases removed from V and 6 bases from J, the gap between germline ends came to 5 bases. The CDR3 is made up of 12 amino acids. CDR3 loop: CASSYRGNEQFF. The CDR3 DNA follows: TGTGCCAGCAGTTACCGTGGCAATGAGCAGTTCTTC.

This clone was detected ten times or more. The rearrangement joins TRBV6-5 to TRBJ2-7; 9 nucleotides match TRBD1. Germline V gene lookup returns CDR1 MNHEY and CDR2 SVGAGI. Losses at the gene ends were 5 bases for V and 4 bases for J; bases not matched to a gene: 6. This CDR3 is 14 amino acids long. Here the CDR3 DNA reads TGTGCCAGCAGTATACAGGGGGCGGAATACGAGCAGTACTTC. It yields the protein CASSIQGAEYEQYF.

The rearrangement links TRBV7-2 to TRBJ2-4; 7 positions match TRBD1. Per germline, CDR1 SGHTA and CDR2 FQGNSA. J gave up 6 bases and V 5 bases, and 10 bases lay outside the gene matches. The CDR3 consists of 15 residues. This chain's CDR3 is CASSLIQGTLNIQYF. Written as DNA, the CDR3 is TGTGCCAGCAGCCTTATACAGGGGACCCTAAACATTCAGTACTTC.

The chain carries TRBV29-1 and TRBJ1-3; 9 bases map to TRBD1. The CDR3 is 15 residues long. The trim removed 3 bases at V and 0 bases at J, leaving 3 bases unmatched. The germline gives CDR1 SQVTM, CDR2 ANQGSEA. In nucleotides, the CDR3 is TGCAGCGTTGAGGGACAGGGAGACTCTGGAAACACCATATATTTT. Translation: CSVEGQGDSGNTIYF.

The CDR3 protein is CASSLGRTGRLKGEKLFF. The CDR3 coding sequence is TGTGCCAGCAGCTTGGGACGGACAGGGCGTTTGAAGGGTGAAAAACTGTTTTTT. The J gene is TRBJ1-4, the V gene TRBV5-4; 8 bases are shared with TRBD1. V shed 0 bases, J shed 7 bases, and the junction held 14 bases outside the gene matches. CDR3 length: 18 residues. The germline CDR1 and CDR2 sequences are SGHNT and YYREEE (reference sequence).

The chain carries TRBV19 and TRBJ1-2; a weak D match, TRBD1 (6 bases). CDR3 length: 15 residues. Trimming stripped 1 base from V and 2 bases from J, with 11 bases between. The germline V gene has CDR1 LNHDA and CDR2 SQIVND (reference sequence). In nucleotides, the CDR3 is TGTGCCAGTAGTATAGTTCCGGGGACAAACTATGGCTACACCTTC. Translation gives CASSIVPGTNYGYTF.

The J gene is TRBJ2-5, the V gene TRBV19; no clear D gene. The ends were cut back, 2 bases at V and 2 bases at J, with 12 bases in the middle. The V gene's germline CDR1 is LNHDA and CDR2 SQIVND (reference sequence). The CDR3 is 15 residues long. Here the CDR3 reads CASSIYSEDQETQYF. The CDR3 DNA is TGTGCCAGTAGTATATATTCGGAAGATCAAGAGACCCAGTACTTC.

The chain couples TRBV4-3 to TRBJ1-4; D is uncertain. CDR1 and CDR2 from the germline V gene are LGHNA and YSLEER. Trimming cost V 2 bases and J 1 base, with 5 bases left between them. The CDR3 loop spans 14 amino acids. The DNA of the CDR3 is TGCGCCAGCAGCCAACCTGGAACTAATGAAAAACTGTTTTTT. Its protein is CASSQPGTNEKLFF.

The chain recombines TRBV4-1 with TRBJ1-1, with unresolved D. The germline V gene encodes CDR1 MGHRA and CDR2 YSYEKL. The CDR3 totals 15 residues. V was trimmed by 2 bases and J by 1 base, leaving 11 bases between them. The CDR3 DNA is TGCGCCAGCAGCCAATCGAGACATAAGAACACTGAAGCTTTCTTT. It codes for CASSQSRHKNTEAFF.

The chain uses TRBV9 and TRBJ2-1; perhaps TRBD1 as D (6 bases). The V and J ends lost 2 bases and 3 bases respectively, with 12 bases between them. The CDR3 covers 15 residues. CDR1 is SGDLS and CDR2 is YYNGEE in the germline V gene. The CDR3 loop reads CASSVLGGSYNEQFF. The CDR3, as DNA: TGTGCCAGCAGCGTCCTAGGGGGTAGCTACAATGAGCAGTTCTTC. Based on the CDR3 plus reference TRBV9 and TRBJ2-1, the full variable domain is DSGVTQTPKHLITATGQRVTLRCSPRSGDLSVYWYQQSLDQGLQFLIQYYNGEERAKGNILERFSAQQFPDLHSELNLSSLELGDSALYFCASSVLGGSYNEQFFGPGTRLTVL.

The CDR3 loop reads CASSFGQSYNEQFF. The CDR3, as DNA: TGTGCCAGCAGTTTTGGCCAGTCCTACAATGAGCAGTTCTTC. V usage is TRBV27 and J usage is TRBJ2-1; no firm D call. Trimming left V 3 bases short and J 1 base short, with 7 bases between. The CDR3 totals 14 residues. CDR1 and CDR2 (germline): MNHEY, SMNVEV (reference sequence).